Listed below are T cell receptor beta chains from one sample, sequenced in a study of radiation and T cells in renal cell carcinoma. TCRdb's table, derived via immunoSEQ multiplex PCR, lists solely in-frame clones and lacks some. The sample has 140,000 or so clones; around nine tenths are singletons. The input for sequencing was blood, taken from a patient whose treatment included radiotherapy and nephrectomy. The receptors were gathered from a woman in her fifties or sixties with renal cell carcinoma. Each CDR3 is given without its conserved first and last residue. Fields, in order: J gene, clone size, V gene, CDR3 protein. The size entry is marked missing in some rows and otherwise reads once, few, many or a size class.

TRBJ1-3	NA	TRBV21-1	ASSKFRGSSGNTIY
TRBJ1-1	few	TRBV29-1	SVEEGGSEAF
TRBJ2-1	NA	TRBV9	ASSASQGAKDGGRADNEQF
TRBJ2-3	NA	TRBV21-1	ASSKVGILANRGTDTQY
TRBJ2-7	NA	TRBV18	ASSPARQGVDEQY
TRBJ2-2	NA	TRBV9	ASSPVEREGTGELF
TRBJ2-7	NA	TRBV7-2	ASSLAFGGSYSYEQY
TRBJ2-1	NA	TRBV6-5	ASSFHRDNEQF
TRBJ2-1	NA	TRBV28	ASSPRLAGGPGYNEQF
TRBJ2-7	NA	TRBV7-2	ASSLGTNYEQY
TRBJ1-1	NA	TRBV5-1	ASSSGQTNTEAF
TRBJ2-5	once	TRBV5-4	ASSLHTQTGGGETQY
TRBJ2-1	NA	TRBV4-2	ASSQGTSGGEQF
TRBJ2-7	few	TRBV29-1	SVEATTSGGSYEQY
TRBJ2-7	few	TRBV11-2	ASSSLREAYEQY
TRBJ2-7	NA	TRBV9	ASSGRLREQY
TRBJ2-1	NA	TRBV5-4	ASSPGLAGGLYNEQF
TRBJ1-1	NA	TRBV6-1	ASSEAINAF
TRBJ1-1	NA	TRBV7-2	ASSSTYGYNSPAEAF